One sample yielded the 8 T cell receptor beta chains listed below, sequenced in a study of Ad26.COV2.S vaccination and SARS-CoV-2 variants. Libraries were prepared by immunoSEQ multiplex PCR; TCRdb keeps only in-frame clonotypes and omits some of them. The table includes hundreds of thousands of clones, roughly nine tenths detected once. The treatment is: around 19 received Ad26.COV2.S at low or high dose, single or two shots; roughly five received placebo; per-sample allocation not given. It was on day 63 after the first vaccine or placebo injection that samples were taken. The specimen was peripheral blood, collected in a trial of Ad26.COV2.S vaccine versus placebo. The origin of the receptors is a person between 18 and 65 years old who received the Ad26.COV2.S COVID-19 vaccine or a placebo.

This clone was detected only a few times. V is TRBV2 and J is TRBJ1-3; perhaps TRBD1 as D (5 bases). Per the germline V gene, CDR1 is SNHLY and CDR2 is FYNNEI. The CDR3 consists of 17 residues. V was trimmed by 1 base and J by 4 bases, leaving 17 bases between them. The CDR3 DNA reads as TGTGCCAGCAGTGAAGTTCAGGGTAAAGGTATCGGAAACACCATATATTTT. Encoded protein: CASSEVQGKGIGNTIYF. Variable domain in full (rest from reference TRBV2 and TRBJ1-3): EPEVTQTPSHQVTQMGQEVILRCVPISNHLYFYWYRQILGQKVEFLVSFYNNEISEKSEIFDDQFSVERPDGSNFTLKIRSTKLEDSAMYFCASSEVQGKGIGNTIYFGEGSWLTVV.

DNA for the CDR3: TGTGCCAGCAGCTTACAATGGGGATCTGGAAACACCATATATTTT. It codes for CASSLQWGSGNTIYF. V and J are TRBV7-2 and TRBJ1-3, with D unclear. The CDR3 length is 15 residues. V was trimmed by 2 bases and J by 1 base, leaving 9 bases between them. CDR1 and CDR2 (germline): SGHTA, FQGNSA.

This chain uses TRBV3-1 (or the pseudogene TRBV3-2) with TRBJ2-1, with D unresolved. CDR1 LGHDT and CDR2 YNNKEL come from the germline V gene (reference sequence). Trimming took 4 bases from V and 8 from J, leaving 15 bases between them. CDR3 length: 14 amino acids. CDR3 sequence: CASSPPYYSDEQFF. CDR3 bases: TGTGCCAGCAGCCCGCCATACTACTCCGATGAGCAGTTCTTC.

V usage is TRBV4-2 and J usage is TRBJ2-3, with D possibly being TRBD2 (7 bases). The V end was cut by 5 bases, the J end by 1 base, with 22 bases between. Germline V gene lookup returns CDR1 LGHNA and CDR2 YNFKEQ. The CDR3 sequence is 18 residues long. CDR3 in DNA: TGTGCCAGCAGCGAAGCGTTAGGGGGGGACCCAGGCACAGATACGCAGTATTTT. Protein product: CASSEALGGDPGTDTQYF.

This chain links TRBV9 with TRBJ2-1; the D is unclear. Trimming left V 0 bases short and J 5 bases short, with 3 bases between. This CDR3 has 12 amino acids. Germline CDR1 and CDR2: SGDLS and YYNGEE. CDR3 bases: TGTGCCAGCAGCGTAGGACACAATGAGCAGTTCTTC. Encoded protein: CASSVGHNEQFF.

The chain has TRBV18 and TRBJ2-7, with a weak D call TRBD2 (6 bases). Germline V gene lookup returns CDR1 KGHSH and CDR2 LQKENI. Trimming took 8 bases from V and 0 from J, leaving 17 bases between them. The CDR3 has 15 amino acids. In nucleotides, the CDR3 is TGTGCCAGCAACCGGCGGGACGGGGTCTCCTACGAGCAGTACGTC. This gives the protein CASNRRDGVSYEQYV.

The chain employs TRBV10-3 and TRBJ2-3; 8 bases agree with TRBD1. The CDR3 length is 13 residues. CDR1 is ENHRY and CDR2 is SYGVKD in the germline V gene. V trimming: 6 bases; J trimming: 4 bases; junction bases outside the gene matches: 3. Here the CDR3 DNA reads TGTGCCATCAGCAGCAGGGGGCCAGATACGCAGTATTTT. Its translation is CAISSRGPDTQYF.

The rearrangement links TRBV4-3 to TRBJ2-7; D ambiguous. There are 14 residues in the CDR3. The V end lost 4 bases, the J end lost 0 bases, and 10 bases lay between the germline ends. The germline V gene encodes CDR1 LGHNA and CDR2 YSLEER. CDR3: CASSLTVASYEQYV. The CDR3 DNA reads TGCGCCAGCAGCCTTACGGTAGCCTCCTACGAGCAGTACGTC.